A single T cell receptor beta chain is shown here with its context. The entry originates in a study of T cells after somatic rescue of genetic block. Deletions cut 3 bases from V and 2 bases from J, with 17 bases between. CDR1 SEHNR and CDR2 FQNEAQ come from the germline V gene (reference sequence). The CDR3 contains 17 residues. Some clones are missing from TCRdb's copy, which holds only in-frame ones; the method was immunoSEQ multiplex PCR. The top ten clones hold about 1.5% of a sample with 110,000 or so clones, over 80% of them seen once. Sequencing was performed on peripheral blood mononuclear cells (PBMCs). This chain uses TRBV7-9 with TRBJ2-1; tentative D call: TRBD1 (6 bases). This TCR came from a woman aged 18 to 35. The CDR3 nucleotides are TGTGCCAGCAGCTTTCACGTGGGGGCAGCGGCCTACAATGAGCAGTTCTTC. This sequence encodes CASSFHVGAAAYNEQFF.